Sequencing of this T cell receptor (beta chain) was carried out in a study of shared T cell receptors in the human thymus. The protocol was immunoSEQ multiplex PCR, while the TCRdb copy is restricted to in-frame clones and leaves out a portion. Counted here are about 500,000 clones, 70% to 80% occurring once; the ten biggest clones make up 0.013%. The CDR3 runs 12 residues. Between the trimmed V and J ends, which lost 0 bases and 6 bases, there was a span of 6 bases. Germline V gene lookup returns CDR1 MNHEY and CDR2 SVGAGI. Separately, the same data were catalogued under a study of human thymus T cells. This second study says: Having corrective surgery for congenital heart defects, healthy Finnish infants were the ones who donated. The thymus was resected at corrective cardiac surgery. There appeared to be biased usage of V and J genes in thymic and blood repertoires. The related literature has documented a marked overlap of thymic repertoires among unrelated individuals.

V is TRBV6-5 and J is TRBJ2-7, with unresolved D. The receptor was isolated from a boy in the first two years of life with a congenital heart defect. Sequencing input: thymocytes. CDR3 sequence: CASSYSPGEQYF. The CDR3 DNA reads TGTGCCAGCAGTTACTCCCCGGGCGAGCAGTACTTC.